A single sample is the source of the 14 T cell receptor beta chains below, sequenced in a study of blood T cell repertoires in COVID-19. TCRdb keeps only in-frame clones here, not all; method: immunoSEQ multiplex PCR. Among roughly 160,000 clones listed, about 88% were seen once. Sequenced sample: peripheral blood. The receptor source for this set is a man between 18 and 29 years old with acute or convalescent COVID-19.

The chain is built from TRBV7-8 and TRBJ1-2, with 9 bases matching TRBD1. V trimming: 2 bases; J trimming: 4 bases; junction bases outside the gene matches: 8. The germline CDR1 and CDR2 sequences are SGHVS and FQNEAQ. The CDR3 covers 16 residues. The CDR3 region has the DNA TGTGCCAGCAGCTTATTCGAGGGACAGGGACTCTATGGCTACACCTTC. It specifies CASSLFEGQGLYGYTF.

DNA for the CDR3: TGTGCCAGCAGGACGGTGGGCGAGACCCAGTACTTC. Protein product: CASRTVGETQYF. The genes are TRBV2 and TRBJ2-5; no definite D call. The CDR3 covers 12 residues. The V gene's germline CDR1 is SNHLY and CDR2 FYNNEI. V lost 6 bases and J 5 bases, leaving 10 bases between the germline ends.

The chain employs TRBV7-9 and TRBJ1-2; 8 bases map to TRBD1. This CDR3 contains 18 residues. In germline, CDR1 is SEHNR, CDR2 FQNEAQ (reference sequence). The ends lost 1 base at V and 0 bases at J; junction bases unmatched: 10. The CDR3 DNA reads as TGTGCCAGCAGCTTAGGCCAGGGGGCCGACTTAGCTAACTATGGCTACACCTTC. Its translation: CASSLGQGADLANYGYTF.

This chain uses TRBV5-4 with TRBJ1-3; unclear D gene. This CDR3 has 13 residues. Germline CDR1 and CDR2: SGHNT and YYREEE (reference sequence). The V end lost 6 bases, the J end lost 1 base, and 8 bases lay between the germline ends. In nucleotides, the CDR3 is TGTGCCAGCACGGGAGGGTCTGGAAACACCATATATTTT. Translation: CASTGGSGNTIYF.

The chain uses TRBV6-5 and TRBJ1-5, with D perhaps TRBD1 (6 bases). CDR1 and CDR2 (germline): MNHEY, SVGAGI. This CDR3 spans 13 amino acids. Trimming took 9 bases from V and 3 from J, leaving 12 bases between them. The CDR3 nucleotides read TGTGCCAGTGAGACAGGATTCAATCAGCCCCAGCATTTT. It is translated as CASETGFNQPQHF.

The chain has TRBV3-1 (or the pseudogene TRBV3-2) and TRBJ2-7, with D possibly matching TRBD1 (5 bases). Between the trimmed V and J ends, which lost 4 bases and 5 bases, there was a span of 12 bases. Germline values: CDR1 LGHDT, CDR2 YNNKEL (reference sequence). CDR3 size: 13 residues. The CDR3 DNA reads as TGTGCCAGCAGCCCGCAAGGGGTAAACGAGCAGTACTTC. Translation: CASSPQGVNEQYF.

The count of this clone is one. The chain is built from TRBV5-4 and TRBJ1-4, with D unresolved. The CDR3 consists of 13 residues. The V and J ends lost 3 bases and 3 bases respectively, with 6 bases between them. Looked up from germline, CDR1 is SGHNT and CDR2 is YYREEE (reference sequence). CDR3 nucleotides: TGTGCCAGCAGCTCCCATCCTAATGAAAAACTGTTTTTT. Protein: CASSSHPNEKLFF.

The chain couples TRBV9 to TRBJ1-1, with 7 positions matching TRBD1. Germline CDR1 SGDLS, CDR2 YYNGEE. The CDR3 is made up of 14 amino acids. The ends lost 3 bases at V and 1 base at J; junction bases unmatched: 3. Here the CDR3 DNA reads TGTGCCAGCAGCGAAGGGGGCGGGAACACTGAAGCTTTCTTT. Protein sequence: CASSEGGGNTEAFF.

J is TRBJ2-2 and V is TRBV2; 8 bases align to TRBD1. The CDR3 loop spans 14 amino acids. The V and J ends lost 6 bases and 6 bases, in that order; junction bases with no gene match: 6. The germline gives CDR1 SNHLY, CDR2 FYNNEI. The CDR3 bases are TGTGCCAGCAGACCTGGACAGGGTGCCGGGGAGCTGTTTTTT. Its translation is CASRPGQGAGELFF.

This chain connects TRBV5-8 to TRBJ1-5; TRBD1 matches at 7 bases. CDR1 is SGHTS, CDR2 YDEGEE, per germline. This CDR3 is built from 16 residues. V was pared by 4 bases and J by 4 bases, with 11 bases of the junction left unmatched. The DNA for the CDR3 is TGTGCCAGCAGCCAGGGACAGCGCCCCTTGAATCAGCCCCAGCATTTT. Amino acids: CASSQGQRPLNQPQHF.

The CDR3 loop reads CASSIPGIYEQYF. CDR3 coding DNA: TGTGCCAGTAGTATCCCAGGGATCTACGAGCAGTACTTC. V is TRBV19 and J is TRBJ2-7; D might be TRBD1 (5 bases). V shed 3 bases and J shed 3 bases, with 9 bases lying between them. Germline V gives CDR1 LNHDA, CDR2 SQIVND (reference sequence). CDR3 length: 13 amino acids.

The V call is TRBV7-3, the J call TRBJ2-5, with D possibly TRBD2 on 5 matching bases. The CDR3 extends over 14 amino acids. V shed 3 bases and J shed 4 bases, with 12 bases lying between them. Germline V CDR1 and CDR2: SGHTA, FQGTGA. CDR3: CASSFRGGGETQYF. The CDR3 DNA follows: TGTGCCAGCAGCTTTAGAGGAGGTGGAGAGACCCAGTACTTC.

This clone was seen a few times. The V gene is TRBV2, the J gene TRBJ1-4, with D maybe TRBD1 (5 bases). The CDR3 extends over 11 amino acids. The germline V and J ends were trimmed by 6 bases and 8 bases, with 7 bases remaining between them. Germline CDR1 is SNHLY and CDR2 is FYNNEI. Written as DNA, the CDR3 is TGTGCCAGCAGGACAGAGGAAAAACTGTTTTTT. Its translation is CASRTEEKLFF.

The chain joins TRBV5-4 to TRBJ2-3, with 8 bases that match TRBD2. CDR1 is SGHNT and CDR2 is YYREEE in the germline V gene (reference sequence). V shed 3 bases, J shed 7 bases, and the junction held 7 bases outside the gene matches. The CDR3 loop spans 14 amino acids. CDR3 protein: CASSSTSGGNTQYF. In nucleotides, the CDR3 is TGTGCCAGCAGCTCCACTAGCGGTGGGAATACGCAGTATTTT.